The rows below give T cell receptor beta chains drawn from one sample of a study of beta chain features in type 1 diabetes. Generated by immunoSEQ multiplex PCR, the TCRdb table keeps only in-frame clones and is missing some. Of around 150,000 clones in the sample, approximately 62% are singletons; the top ten hold around 0.08%. Sequenced sample: naive CD4+ T cells from blood. These receptors were taken from a man aged 25 to 45 with type 1 diabetes. Each CDR3 is given without its conserved first and last residue.

v_gene,j_gene,CDR3aa
TRBV6-6,TRBJ2-3,AGTSGGTDTQY
TRBV29-1,TRBJ1-2,SVEQGPVYGYT
TRBV18,TRBJ2-7,ASSPTGNEQY
TRBV5-6,TRBJ1-1,ASYSQAEAF
TRBV4-3,TRBJ2-4,ASSREAPNRFVFIAKNIQY
TRBV9,TRBJ2-1,ASSESGGAWNEQF
TRBV9,TRBJ2-1,ASSAGLAVNEQF
TRBV9,TRBJ2-3,ASSVALLAGIDTQY
TRBV29-1,TRBJ2-3,SVEGERGGLDTQY
TRBV6-5,TRBJ2-5,ASSKPIGGAGTQY
TRBV28,TRBJ2-5,ASSLRGSLQETQY
TRBV5-1,TRBJ2-7,ASSLSIADSSYEQY
TRBV28,TRBJ2-5,ATGTPQETQY
TRBV10-3,TRBJ2-7,AIREEQGAAYEQY
TRBV4-3,TRBJ2-1,ASSQGIRGNEQF
TRBV29-1,TRBJ2-2,SVDKNTGELF
TRBV7-9,TRBJ2-3,ASSSEGGRTDTQY
TRBV2,TRBJ2-3,ASRATGVDTQY